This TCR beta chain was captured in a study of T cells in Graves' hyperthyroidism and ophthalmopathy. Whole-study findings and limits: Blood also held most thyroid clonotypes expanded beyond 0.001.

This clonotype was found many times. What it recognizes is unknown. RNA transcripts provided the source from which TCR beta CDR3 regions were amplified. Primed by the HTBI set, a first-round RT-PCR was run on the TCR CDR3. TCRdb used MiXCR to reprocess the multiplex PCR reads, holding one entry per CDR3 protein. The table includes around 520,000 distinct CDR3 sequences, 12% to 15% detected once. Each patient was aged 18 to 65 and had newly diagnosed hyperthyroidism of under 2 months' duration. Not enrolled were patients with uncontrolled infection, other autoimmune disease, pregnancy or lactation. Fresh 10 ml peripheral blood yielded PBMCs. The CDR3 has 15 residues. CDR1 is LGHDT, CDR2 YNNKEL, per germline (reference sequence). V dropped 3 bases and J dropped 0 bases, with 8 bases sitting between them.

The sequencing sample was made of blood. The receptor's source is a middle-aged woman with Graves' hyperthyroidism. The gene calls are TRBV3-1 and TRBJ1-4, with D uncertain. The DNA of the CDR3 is TGTGCCAGCAGCCAGTTAAAGGCAACTAATGAAAAACTGTTTTTT. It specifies CASSQLKATNEKLFF.